These 15 T cell receptor beta chains were all obtained from the same sample, sequenced in a study of cytomegalovirus exposure and HLA in healthy donors. 13 Jbeta primers and 60 Vbeta primers were used for the PCR. Produced via immunoSEQ multiplex PCR; TCRdb's table is partial and in-frame only. Of approximately 150,000 clones listed, 73% are singletons. The specimen sequenced was PBMCs. All receptors derive from a young woman in good health and CMV-seropositive.

The chain is built from TRBV7-2 and TRBJ2-7; D gene ambiguous. The germline gives CDR1 SGHTA, CDR2 FQGNSA. Trimming cost V 5 bases and J 3 bases, with 17 bases left between them. This CDR3 contains 15 residues. The CDR3 nucleotides are TGTGCCAGCAGCCCTTTTTCCGCGGCTCACTACGAGCAGTACTTC. It is translated as CASSPFSAAHYEQYF.

This clone was seen a few times. This rearrangement joins TRBV6-4 to TRBJ2-2; D remains unclear. The CDR3 spans 14 residues. The ends were cut back, 0 bases at V and 6 bases at J, with 8 bases in the middle. CDR1 and CDR2 from the germline V gene are MRHNA and SNTAGT. The CDR3 is CASSDSSEAGELFF. CDR3 nucleotides: TGTGCCAGCAGTGACTCTTCCGAGGCCGGGGAGCTGTTTTTT.

J is TRBJ1-5 and V is TRBV6-6; 7 bases agree with TRBD1. This CDR3 comprises 14 residues. V gave up 5 bases and J gave up 2 bases; unmatched junction bases: 3. Germline V gene lookup returns CDR1 MNHNY and CDR2 SVGAGI (reference sequence). For the CDR3, the DNA is TGTGCCAGCAGTGCAGGGACAGGCAATCAGCCCCAGCATTTT. Translating it yields CASSAGTGNQPQHF.

This chain connects TRBV5-8 to TRBJ2-5; D is undetermined. The J call may be wrong; the DNA end is better matched by TRBJ2-7. Germline loops: CDR1 SGHTS, CDR2 YDEGEE. This CDR3 is built from 11 residues. The CDR3 bases are TGTGCCAGCAGCTTTTCCTACGAGCAGTACTTC. It specifies CASSFSYEQYF.

The gene calls are TRBV9 and TRBJ1-1; 10 nucleotides line up with TRBD1. V lost 3 bases to trimming and J lost 8 bases; unmatched junction nucleotides: 13. Per germline, CDR1 SGDLS and CDR2 YYNGEE. CDR3 length: 16 residues. In nucleotides, the CDR3 is TGTGCCAGCAGCGGGACAGGGGGGCCGAAGGACCTGGAAGCTTTCTTT. Encoded protein: CASSGTGGPKDLEAFF.

The J gene is TRBJ1-1, the V gene TRBV7-2; D is uncertain. Germline V lookup: CDR1 SGHTA, CDR2 FQGNSA. The V end was cut by 4 bases, the J end by 3 bases, with 9 bases between. The CDR3 spans 13 residues. CDR3 sequence reads: CASSSRRDTEAFF. The DNA of the CDR3 is TGTGCCAGCAGCTCTAGGCGGGACACTGAAGCTTTCTTT.

This clone has just a few counts. The J gene is TRBJ1-5, the V gene TRBV9; possibly TRBD1 for D (5 bases). V was shortened by 3 bases and J by 2 bases, with 12 bases between the two germline ends. This CDR3 region has 15 residues. Germline CDR1 reads SGDLS; CDR2 reads YYNGEE. CDR3 amino acids: CASSESGGGNQPQHF. For the CDR3, the DNA is TGTGCCAGCAGCGAGTCGGGAGGGGGCAATCAGCCCCAGCATTTT.

This clone was seen only a few times. The chain has TRBV29-1 and TRBJ1-2, with TRBD1 matching 8 bases. This CDR3 is built from 15 residues. Trimming at V came to 3 bases and at J to 6 bases, leaving 12 bases not matched to a gene. CDR1 and CDR2 from the germline V gene are SQVTM and ANQGSEA. In DNA, the CDR3 is TGCAGCGTTGAGGAGGACATAGGGACAGGAAATGGCTACACCTTC. Amino acids: CSVEEDIGTGNGYTF.

Only a few counts were recorded for this clone. The chain combines TRBV11-1 with TRBJ1-1, with D hard to call. Germline V gene data show CDR1 as SGHAT and CDR2 as FQDESV (reference sequence). Trimming cost V 1 base and J 1 base, with 4 bases left between them. The length of the CDR3 is 13 residues. CDR3 protein: CASSLGRNTEAFF. The CDR3 DNA sequence: TGTGCCAGCAGCTTAGGTCGGAACACTGAAGCTTTCTTT. The whole variable domain, remainder taken from reference TRBV11-1 and TRBJ1-1, is EAEVAQSPRYKITEKSQAVAFWCDPISGHATLYWYRQILGQGPELLVQFQDESVVDDSQLPKDRFSAERLKGVDSTLKIQPAELGDSAMYLCASSLGRNTEAFFGQGTRLTVV.

The genes are TRBV30 and TRBJ2-5; 10 positions agree with TRBD1. The J call is doubtful: the DNA matches TRBJ2-7 better. This CDR3 contains 15 residues. Per the germline V gene, CDR1 is GTSNPN and CDR2 is SVGIG (reference sequence). CDR3 in DNA: TGTGCCTGGTGCTACCGGGACAGGGGACTCTACGAGCAGTACTTC. Translation: CAWCYRDRGLYEQYF.

This clone was observed a single time. The chain has TRBV7-2 and TRBJ2-1; D perhaps matches TRBD2 (7 bases). V gave up 3 bases and J gave up 4 bases, with 16 bases separating them. CDR1 and CDR2 from the germline V gene are SGHTA and FQGNSA. This CDR3 is built from 16 residues. CDR3 DNA: TGTGCCAGCAGCTTTACGTCGGGGGGCGGGTACAATGAGCAGTTCTTC. Translation gives CASSFTSGGGYNEQFF.

In this sample, this clone turned up a few times. The chain carries TRBV2 and TRBJ1-2; D gene uncertain. The CDR3 totals 14 residues. Trimming pared 6 bases from V and 0 bases from J, leaving 11 bases between. CDR1 is SNHLY and CDR2 is FYNNEI in the germline V gene. In DNA, the CDR3 is TGTGCCAGCAGATTGGACGGGGCTAACTATGGCTACACCTTC. Amino acids: CASRLDGANYGYTF.

The chain carries TRBV29-1 and TRBJ1-2; TRBD1 matches at 11 bases. The V and J ends lost 7 bases and 5 bases, in that order; junction bases with no gene match: 6. The CDR3 covers 13 residues. Germline CDR1 is SQVTM and CDR2 is ANQGSEA. The CDR3 sequence: CSAGQGVEYGYTF. The CDR3 DNA sequence: TGCAGCGCGGGACAGGGGGTTGAGTATGGCTACACCTTC.

The gene calls are TRBV7-2 and TRBJ1-1, with TRBD1 identical over 7 bases. The CDR3 runs to 13 residues. The germline gives CDR1 SGHTA, CDR2 FQGNSA. V lost 7 bases, J lost 5 bases, and 7 bases stayed unmatched. The CDR3 bases are TGTGCCAGCATCGCGGGACAGCGGACTGAAGCTTTCTTT. Amino acids: CASIAGQRTEAFF.

The chain employs TRBV6-5 and TRBJ1-2, with D perhaps TRBD1 (5 bases). The V end was cut by 2 bases, the J end by 4 bases, with 17 bases between. This CDR3 spans 16 amino acids. CDR1 MNHEY and CDR2 SVGAGI come from the germline V gene. The DNA for the CDR3 is TGTGCCAGCAGTTACCTCGCCACAGGAGGGGCCTATGGCTACACCTTC. Translating it yields CASSYLATGGAYGYTF.